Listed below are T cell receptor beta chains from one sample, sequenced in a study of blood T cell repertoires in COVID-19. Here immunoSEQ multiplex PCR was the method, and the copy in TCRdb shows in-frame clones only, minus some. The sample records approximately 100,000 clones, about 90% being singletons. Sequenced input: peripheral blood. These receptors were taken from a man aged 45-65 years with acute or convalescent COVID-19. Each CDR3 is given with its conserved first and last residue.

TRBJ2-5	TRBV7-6	CASSLVGGEYQETQYF
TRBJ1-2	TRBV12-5	CASGLDRGWGYTF
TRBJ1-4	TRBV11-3	CASSSRTGGYEKLFF
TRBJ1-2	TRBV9	CASSVGGQEYGYTF
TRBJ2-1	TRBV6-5	CASSYSDRRANEQFF
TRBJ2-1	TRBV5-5	CASSLELSSYNEQFF
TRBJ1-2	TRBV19	CASERQAGYGYTF
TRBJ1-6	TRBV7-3	CASSLTSNSYNSPLHF
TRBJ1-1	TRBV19	CASSIGPGYTEAFF
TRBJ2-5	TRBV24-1	CATSDPSGGEETQYF
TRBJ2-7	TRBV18	CASSPGAASYEQYF
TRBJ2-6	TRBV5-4	CASSSYTGGSGANVLTF
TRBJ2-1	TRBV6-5	CASSLDSLNEQFF
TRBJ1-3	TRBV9	CASSVNSGSVGNTIYF
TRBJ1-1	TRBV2	CATSTGTGVFTEAFF
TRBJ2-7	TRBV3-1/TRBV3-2	CASSQDVASGGYEQYF
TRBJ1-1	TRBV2	CASRLNLKPGSQGIEAFF
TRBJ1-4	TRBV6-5	CASSYSGGLSEKLFF
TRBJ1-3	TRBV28	CASRPPTGPGNTIYF
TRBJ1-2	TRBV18	CASSPGTGSGYTF
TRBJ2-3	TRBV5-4	CASSMSVGTDTQYF
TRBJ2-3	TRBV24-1	CATSDFRGLAGGHTDTQYF
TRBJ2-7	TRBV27	CASRLTGAYEQYF
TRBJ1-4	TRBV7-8	CASSLPPRGGWGNEKLFF
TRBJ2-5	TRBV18	CASSPEQGARETQYF
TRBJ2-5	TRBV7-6	CASSFDGGGQETQYF
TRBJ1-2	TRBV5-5	CASSSTGTGGGYTF
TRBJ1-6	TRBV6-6	CASSLAGTRAATNSPLHF
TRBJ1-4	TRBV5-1	CASSPGTSGFNEKLFF
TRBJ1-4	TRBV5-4	CASSPLRELEEKLFF
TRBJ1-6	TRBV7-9	CASSPAGKVSYNSPLHF
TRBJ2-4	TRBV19	CASSMGGQGLAIQYF
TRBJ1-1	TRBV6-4	CASSDSPTAEAFF
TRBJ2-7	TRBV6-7	CASSYSTGGYEQYF
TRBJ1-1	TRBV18	CASSPGQGSTEAFF
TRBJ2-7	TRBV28	CASSVNRDEQYF
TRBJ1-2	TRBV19	CASKGQGMWGYTF
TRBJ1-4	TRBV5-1	CASSLAPGQGGNNEKLFF
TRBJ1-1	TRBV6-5	CASRTGQWDTEAFF
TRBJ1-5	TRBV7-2	CASSLSGGLNQPQHF
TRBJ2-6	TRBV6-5	CASSYARPSGANVLTF
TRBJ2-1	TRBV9	CASSATGVGEQFF
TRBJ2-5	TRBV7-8	CASSFRDTGNWGQETQYF
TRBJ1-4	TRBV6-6	CASSYTQQGPNEKLFF
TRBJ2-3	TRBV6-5	CASSTTSGGTDTQYF
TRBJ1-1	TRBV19	CASTHREPNTEAFF